The present TCR beta chain was sequenced within a study of cytomegalovirus exposure and HLA in healthy donors. Study-level background: An early data release held about 85 million unique TCRs from HLA-typed donors.

The CDR3 is made up of 17 amino acids. The V gene's germline CDR1 is SGHTS and CDR2 YDEGEE. Trimming cost V 7 bases and J 3 bases, with 22 bases left between them. Study findings and constraints: When analyzed later, the rates of TCR association showed variation by HLA locus, with DRB1 the most and HLA-C the fewest. The authors confirmed in vitro that a few CMV-associated chains were specific for CMV antigens.

The PCR made use of 60 Vbeta and 13 Jbeta primers. The protocol was immunoSEQ multiplex PCR, while the TCRdb copy is restricted to in-frame clones and leaves out a portion. The sample carries fewer than 250,000 clones, about 80% recorded once. As regards this clone: The antigen is not known.

The chain is built from TRBV5-8 and TRBJ2-2; maybe TRBD1 (5 bases). Sequenced input: PBMCs. This clonotype was sampled from a man between 35 and 55 years old in good health and CMV-seropositive. The CDR3 DNA reads as TGTGCCAGCCGCCCCCCCCAGGGAAGTCGGTACACCGGGGAGCTGTTTTTT. Its translation is CASRPPQGSRYTGELFF.